One sample yielded the 14 T cell receptor beta chains listed below, sequenced in a study of OX40 agonist ivuxolimab in advanced cancers. Libraries were prepared by immunoSEQ multiplex PCR; TCRdb keeps only in-frame clonotypes and omits some of them. In the table there are approximately 60,000 clones, about 90% of which are singletons. The input for sequencing was CD4+ or CD8+ T cells sorted from blood, taken in a trial of the OX40 agonist ivuxolimab. Receptors were obtained from an adult with an advanced solid tumor such as melanoma, head and neck, liver or kidney cancer.

This chain uses TRBV19 with TRBJ1-5, with D maybe TRBD1 (5 bases). This CDR3 is built from 15 residues. With 3 bases removed from V and 6 bases from J, the gap between germline ends came to 15 bases. The germline gives CDR1 LNHDA, CDR2 SQIVND (reference sequence). This CDR3 reads CASSIDSAGGQPQHF. The CDR3 coding sequence is TGTGCCAGTAGTATTGATTCGGCCGGGGGTCAGCCCCAGCATTTT.

The J gene is TRBJ1-2, the V gene TRBV18, with D possibly being TRBD1 (6 bases). Looked up from germline, CDR1 is KGHSH and CDR2 is LQKENI. Trimming stripped 2 bases from V and 8 bases from J, with 21 bases between. The CDR3 covers 16 residues. The CDR3 DNA is TGTGCCAGCTCACCAAGCGCGGGCAGGGGTGATGAGGGCTACACCTTC. The encoded protein is CASSPSAGRGDEGYTF.

This chain uses TRBV12-2 with TRBJ2-3. TRBV12-2 is given as a pseudogene. This CDR3 has 13 amino acids. The CDR3 coding sequence is TGTGCAAGTCGCTTAGCAGGCACAGATACGCAGTATTTT. It codes for CASRLAGTDTQYF.

This clone came up once. This sequence joins TRBV18 and TRBJ2-1; 12 nucleotides align to TRBD1. V lost 3 bases to trimming and J lost 7 bases; unmatched junction nucleotides: 7. This CDR3 contains 16 residues. Germline V lookup: CDR1 KGHSH, CDR2 LQKENI. CDR3 sequence (DNA): TGTGCCAGCTCACCCCCCGGGACAGGGGGCCTGAATGAGCAGTTCTTC. Its translation: CASSPPGTGGLNEQFF.

This clone was detected a few times. The rearrangement links TRBV4-2 to TRBJ1-1, with D possibly TRBD1 on 6 matching bases. The V and J ends lost 4 bases and 11 bases respectively, with 14 bases between them. The CDR3 totals 12 residues. Germline-derived CDR1 and CDR2 are LGHNA and YNFKEQ. The DNA for the CDR3 is TGTGCCAGCAGCCTAACAGGGAGTTCGGCTTTCTTT. Translated: CASSLTGSSAFF.

The chain recombines TRBV5-4 with TRBJ2-3; 7 nucleotides align to TRBD1. The CDR3 is 9 residues long. From germline, CDR1 is SGHNT and CDR2 YYREEE (reference sequence). Germline trimming cut 9 bases from V and 14 bases from J; bases unmatched to any gene: 6. The CDR3 region is CATQTGPYF. The CDR3 DNA follows: TGTGCCACCCAGACAGGGCCGTATTTT.

The CDR3 reads CASSPEDRAGGELFF. The CDR3 DNA is TGTGCCAGCAGCCCGGAAGACAGGGCGGGCGGGGAGCTGTTTTTT. The chain employs TRBV6-5 and TRBJ2-2; 7 nucleotides agree with TRBD1. This CDR3 spans 15 amino acids. The germline V gene encodes CDR1 MNHEY and CDR2 SVGAGI. Trimming cost V 6 bases and J 7 bases; bases outside gene matches: 11.

The V call is TRBV9, the J call TRBJ1-1, with D perhaps TRBD1 (6 bases). Germline V gene data show CDR1 as SGDLS and CDR2 as YYNGEE. CDR3 length: 15 residues. Trimming took 4 bases from V and 0 from J, leaving 13 bases between them. This CDR3 is CASSTRTDMNTEAFF. Here the CDR3 DNA reads TGTGCCAGCAGCACCCGGACAGATATGAACACTGAAGCTTTCTTT.

This clone occurred once. The chain combines TRBV11-3 with TRBJ1-1; D not certain. Germline V gene data show CDR1 as SGHNT and CDR2 as YENEEA. The V and J ends lost 1 base and 2 bases respectively, with 5 bases between them. The CDR3 runs to 13 residues. For the CDR3, the DNA is TGTGCCAGCAGCTTAGGAATTAACACTGAAGCTTTCTTT. Translating gives CASSLGINTEAFF. The entire variable domain, with the rest obtained from reference TRBV11-3 and TRBJ1-1, is as follows: EAGVVQSPRYKIIEKKQPVAFWCNPISGHNTLYWYLQNLGQGPELLIRYENEEAVDDSQLPKDRFSAERLKGVDSTLKIQPAELGDSAVYLCASSLGINTEAFFGQGTRLTVV.

The V gene is TRBV30, the J gene TRBJ2-7, with 9 bases matching TRBD1. Trimming at V came to 3 bases and at J to 1 base, leaving 7 bases not matched to a gene. The CDR3 has 15 amino acids. In germline, CDR1 is GTSNPN, CDR2 SVGIG (reference sequence). The CDR3 DNA sequence: TGTGCCTGGAGCGTCGACAGGGGGGGATCCTACGAGCAGTACTTC. Translated: CAWSVDRGGSYEQYF.

V is TRBV21-1 and J is TRBJ2-3; the table calls TRBD1, which could not be checked here. TRBV21-1 is noted as a pseudogene. The CDR3 loop spans 15 amino acids. CDR3 in DNA: TGTGCCAGCAGCAAAACGGACAGATACACAGATACGCAGTATTTT. It encodes CASSKTDRYTDTQYF.

The gene calls are TRBV28 and TRBJ2-3; possibly TRBD2 for D (7 bases). Germline lookup yields CDR1 MDHEN and CDR2 SYDVKM. Trimming cost V 6 bases and J 5 bases, with 18 bases left between them. The length of the CDR3 is 15 residues. The CDR3 sequence: CASSNPGGGIDTQYF. The CDR3 DNA reads as TGTGCCAGCAGCAATCCGGGCGGGGGCATAGATACGCAGTATTTT.

The chain links TRBV7-6 to TRBJ2-1, with D tentatively TRBD2 (6 bases). CDR1 is SGHVS, CDR2 FNYEAQ, per germline. There are 12 residues in the CDR3. With 5 bases removed from V and 7 bases from J, the gap between germline ends came to 9 bases. CDR3 region: CASSPSGNEQFF. In nucleotides, the CDR3 is TGTGCCAGCAGCCCAAGCGGGAATGAGCAGTTCTTC.

Here the CDR3 DNA reads TGTGCCAGCAGTGCGAGAGCTCAAGAGACCCAGTACTTC. As protein: CASSARAQETQYF. This chain connects TRBV2 to TRBJ2-5; the D is unclear. Trimming cost V 4 bases and J 2 bases, with 8 bases left between them. In germline, CDR1 is SNHLY, CDR2 FYNNEI. The CDR3 is 13 residues long.